Listed below are T cell receptor beta chains from one sample, sequenced in a study of shared clonotypes between healthy human individuals. Generated by immunoSEQ multiplex PCR, the TCRdb table keeps only in-frame clones and is missing some. The profile shows millions of clones, just over 90% of them singletons. Sequenced input: naive CD8+ T cells from PBMCs. The origin of the receptors is a man aged 18 to 35 in good health. Some clones in this sample may be carry-over from other donors' samples. Both conserved end residues are part of each CDR3. A D gene is named only where the DNA matches it firmly. Some rows mark clone size as missing; the rest say once, few, many or name a class of expanded clone.

TRBJ2-2 - TRBV28 - CASSLVTRNTGELFF TGTGCCAGCAGTTTAGTAACTAGGAACACCGGGGAGCTGTTTTTT
TRBJ2-7 - TRBV4-1 - CASSQIVAENYEQYF TGCGCCAGCAGCCAAATCGTAGCGGAGAACTACGAGCAGTACTTC
TRBJ1-4 - TRBV6-1 TRBD1 CASKFYRGSNEKLFF TGTGCCAGCAAGTTCTACAGGGGGTCTAATGAAAAACTGTTTTTT
TRBJ1-5 - TRBV28 - CASSLFQGSNQPQHF TGTGCCAGCAGTTTATTTCAGGGTAGCAATCAGCCCCAGCATTTT
TRBJ1-2 - TRBV2 - CASSGHITPATNYGYTF TGTGCCAGCAGCGGACACATAACCCCCGCTACTAACTATGGCTACACCTTC
TRBJ1-2 - TRBV29-1 - CSVPHPQGWNYGYTF TGCAGCGTCCCGCACCCGCAGGGATGGAACTATGGCTACACCTTC
TRBJ1-2 once TRBV4-3 - CASSQEETTNRGGHLPYGYTF TGCGCCAGCAGCCAAGAGGAAACGACTAACCGTGGGGGACACCTCCCCTATGGCTACACCTTC
TRBJ1-1 once TRBV7-6 - CASSHLGSGTEAFF TGTGCCAGCAGCCATTTGGGTTCTGGTACTGAAGCTTTCTTT
TRBJ1-1 - TRBV27 TRBD1 CASSLLGTGMEAFF TGTGCCAGCAGTTTATTGGGGACAGGGATGGAAGCTTTCTTT
TRBJ2-5 - TRBV5-1 - CASSLWGSSQETQYF TGCGCCAGCAGCCTCTGGGGCAGCTCCCAAGAGACCCAGTACTTC
TRBJ2-1 once TRBV6-5 - CASSYQEGRGNEQFF TGTGCCAGCAGTTACCAGGAGGGACGGGGCAATGAGCAGTTCTTC
TRBJ2-1 - TRBV29-1 TRBD2 CSPRLAAYNEQFF TGCAGCCCGCGACTAGCGGCCTACAATGAGCAGTTCTTC
TRBJ2-7 - TRBV4-1 - CASSQEGMGAASYEQYF TGCGCCAGCAGCCAAGAGGGGATGGGCGCGGCTTCCTACGAGCAGTACTTC
TRBJ2-1 - TRBV7-2 TRBD2 CASSPRTSGRWAYNEQFF TGTGCCAGCAGCCCCCGGACTAGCGGGAGGTGGGCCTACAATGAGCAGTTCTTC
TRBJ2-3 - TRBV5-1 - CASSRGFPGDTQYF TGCGCCAGCAGCCGGGGCTTCCCCGGGGATACGCAGTATTTT
TRBJ2-1 - TRBV7-9 TRBD2 CASLGLAANEQFF TGTGCCAGCTTGGGACTAGCAGCCAATGAGCAGTTCTTC
TRBJ2-5 - TRBV28 - CASTPPGIETQYF TGTGCCAGCACGCCCCCGGGTATCGAGACCCAGTACTTC
TRBJ2-7 - TRBV29-1 - CSVDPGNYEQYF TGCAGCGTTGACCCAGGCAACTACGAGCAGTACTTC
TRBJ2-3 - TRBV9 - CASNRDFLITDTQYF TGTGCCAGCAACCGGGATTTTTTGATCACAGATACGCAGTATTTT
TRBJ2-7 - TRBV7-9 - CASSPRQGPGLYEQYF TGTGCCAGCAGCCCCCGGCAGGGCCCTGGACTCTACGAGCAGTACTTC
TRBJ1-2 - TRBV10-3 - CAISEISSGYGYTF TGTGCCATCAGTGAGATCTCCTCGGGGTATGGCTACACCTTC
TRBJ2-7 once TRBV19 TRBD1 CASSKPIGTGAHEQYF TGTGCCAGTAGTAAGCCGATCGGGACAGGGGCACACGAGCAGTACTTC
TRBJ2-7 once TRBV29-1 TRBD1 CSVPGQYNEQYF TGCAGCGTCCCGGGACAGTACAACGAGCAGTACTTC
TRBJ2-5 - TRBV28 TRBD1 CASSFGAGGAGGVETQYF TGTGCCAGCAGTTTTGGGGCAGGGGGCGCAGGAGGTGTTGAGACCCAGTACTTC
TRBJ1-5 - TRBV11-2 - CASSLGAGYSNQPQHF TGTGCCAGCAGCTTAGGTGCAGGATATAGCAATCAGCCCCAGCATTTT
TRBJ2-1 - TRBV30 TRBD2 CAWTLAGGDEQFF TGTGCCTGGACTTTAGCGGGAGGGGATGAGCAGTTCTTC
TRBJ2-2 - TRBV2 - CASIAGENTGELFF TGTGCCAGCATCGCCGGGGAAAACACCGGGGAGCTGTTTTTT
TRBJ2-7 - TRBV5-1 - CASSLRRADEQYF TGCGCCAGCAGCTTGCGCCGGGCGGACGAGCAGTACTTC
TRBJ2-7 - TRBV28 - CASSSQLFSYEQYF TGTGCCAGCAGTTCACAGCTTTTCTCCTACGAGCAGTACTTC
TRBJ2-1 - TRBV9 - CASSEGPSAYEQFF TGTGCCAGCAGCGAGGGCCCGTCTGCATATGAGCAGTTCTTC
TRBJ2-7 - TRBV28 TRBD2 CASRTVGLAGGYYEQYF TGTGCCAGCAGGACTGTCGGACTAGCGGGAGGGTACTACGAGCAGTACTTC
TRBJ1-5 - TRBV28 - CASSRRGRPHQPQHF TGTGCCAGCTCTCGGCGGGGGCGGCCCCATCAGCCCCAGCATTTT
TRBJ2-7 - TRBV9 TRBD1 CASSNPGQGYEQYF TGTGCCAGCAGCAACCCGGGACAGGGCTACGAGCAGTACTTC
TRBJ2-4 - TRBV19 - CASSTRTVTASLQAKNIQYF TGTGCCAGTAGTACCCGGACAGTGACAGCCAGCCTCCAAGCCAAAAACATTCAGTACTTC
TRBJ1-3 - TRBV7-9 - CASSLGLEDTIYF TGTGCCAGCAGCTTAGGATTGGAAGACACCATATATTTT
TRBJ1-1 - TRBV7-8 TRBD1 CASSLVQGDSITEAFF TGTGCCAGCAGCTTAGTGCAGGGGGATTCGATAACTGAAGCTTTCTTT
TRBJ2-1 - TRBV6-5 TRBD1 CASSYGGTGPYNEQFF TGTGCCAGCAGTTACGGCGGGACAGGCCCCTACAATGAGCAGTTCTTC
TRBJ2-3 once TRBV19 TRBD1 CASSSGQGRADTQYF TGTGCCAGTAGTTCGGGACAGGGAAGAGCAGATACGCAGTATTTT
TRBJ1-2 - TRBV6-1 TRBD1 CASSGITGGDSNYGYTF TGTGCCAGCAGTGGTATAACCGGAGGGGACAGCAACTATGGCTACACCTTC
TRBJ2-5 - TRBV28 - CASSFIGGEEETQYF TGTGCCAGCAGTTTTATCGGGGGCGAGGAGGAGACCCAGTACTTC
TRBJ2-2 - TRBV30 TRBD2 CAWRGRGQNTGELFF TGTGCCTGGAGAGGGAGGGGCCAAAACACCGGGGAGCTGTTTTTT
TRBJ2-3 - TRBV5-4 - CASSEGPGPGQYF TGTGCCAGCAGCGAGGGACCGGGGCCTGGGCAGTATTTT
TRBJ2-7 - TRBV30 TRBD1 CAWSPGTGNNEQYF TGTGCCTGGAGTCCCGGGACAGGAAATAACGAGCAGTACTTC
TRBJ2-7 - TRBV4-3 - CASSQDPVAGRFSYEQYF TGCGCCAGCAGCCAAGATCCAGTTGCGGGACGCTTCTCCTACGAGCAGTACTTC
TRBJ2-5 - TRBV2 - CASSPPRSQETQYF TGTGCCAGCAGTCCCCCCCGATCACAAGAGACCCAGTACTTC
TRBJ1-5 - TRBV6-6 TRBD1 CASASGQGNQPQHF TGTGCCAGCGCATCGGGACAGGGCAATCAGCCCCAGCATTTT
TRBJ2-1 - TRBV4-2 - CASSQDPAGYNEQFF TGTGCCAGCAGCCAAGATCCCGCAGGGTACAATGAGCAGTTCTTC
TRBJ1-5 - TRBV19 - CASAAWDSNQPQHF TGTGCCAGTGCCGCCTGGGATAGCAATCAGCCCCAGCATTTT
TRBJ2-1 - TRBV27 - CASNLWGSRGDEQFF TGTGCCAGCAACCTTTGGGGATCCAGGGGAGATGAGCAGTTCTTC